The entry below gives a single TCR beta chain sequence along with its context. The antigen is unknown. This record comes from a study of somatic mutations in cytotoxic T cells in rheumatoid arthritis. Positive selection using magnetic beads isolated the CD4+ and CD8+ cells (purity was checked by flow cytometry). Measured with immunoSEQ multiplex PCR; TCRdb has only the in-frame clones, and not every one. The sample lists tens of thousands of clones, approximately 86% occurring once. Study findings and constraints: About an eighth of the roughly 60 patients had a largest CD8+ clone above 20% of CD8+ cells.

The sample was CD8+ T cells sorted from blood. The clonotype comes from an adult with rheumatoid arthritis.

CDR3 sequence: CATKSLGVGEQFF. DNA for the CDR3: TGTGCGACCAAATCCCTGGGGGTAGGGGAGCAGTTCTTC. The rearrangement uses TRBV6-1 and TRBJ2-1; D is tentatively TRBD1 or TRBD2 (5 bases each). Per germline, CDR1 MNHNS and CDR2 SASEGT. CDR3 size: 13 residues.